One and the same sample provided the 28 T cell receptor beta chains below, sequenced in a study of blood T cell repertoires in COVID-19. Clones were sequenced by immunoSEQ multiplex PCR, and TCRdb holds only the in-frame ones, with some missing. The table lists about 140,000 clones, about 79% of them singletons. The sample taken for sequencing was PBMCs or T cells enriched from blood (not recorded which). These receptors all stem from a woman aged 45 to 65 who had recovered from COVID-19.

Only a few counts were recorded for this clone. This sequence joins TRBV30 and TRBJ1-5; D might be TRBD1 (5 bases). V lost 4 bases and J lost 0, with 22 bases in between. The CDR3 contains 18 residues. Germline V gene sequence: CDR1 GTSNPN, CDR2 SVGIG (reference sequence). The CDR3 coding sequence is TGTGCCTGGACCCTCCGTTCATGGGACTCCCGTAGCAATCAGCCCCAGCATTTT. Protein: CAWTLRSWDSRSNQPQHF.

The chain links TRBV18 to TRBJ1-4, with D possibly being TRBD1 (6 bases). Germline-derived CDR1 and CDR2 are KGHSH and LQKENI. V gave up 6 bases and J gave up 8 bases, with 19 bases separating them. The CDR3 is 15 residues long. DNA for the CDR3: TGTGCCAGCTCCCATGGTCGGGGGGCACGGGAAAAACTGTTTTTT. It specifies CASSHGRGAREKLFF.

This rearrangement joins TRBV3-1 (or the pseudogene TRBV3-2) to TRBJ2-3, with 10 bases fitting TRBD2. J gave up 2 bases and V 4 bases, and 3 bases lay outside the gene matches. In germline, CDR1 is LGHDT, CDR2 YNNKEL (reference sequence). The CDR3 runs to 15 residues. The CDR3 region is CASSLAGGFTDTQYF. CDR3 DNA sequence: TGTGCCAGCAGCCTAGCGGGAGGTTTCACAGATACGCAGTATTTT.

CDR3 amino acids: CASSPAGLAFEQFF. In DNA form, the CDR3 reads TGCGCCAGCAGCCCGGCTGGACTAGCGTTTGAGCAGTTCTTC. V usage is TRBV5-1 and J usage is TRBJ2-1, with 9 bases fitting TRBD2. Germline CDR1 and CDR2: SGHRS and YFSETQ. CDR3 size: 14 residues. The J segment lost 9 bases and the V segment lost 4 bases, leaving 8 bases of the junction unmatched.

The gene calls are TRBV28 and TRBJ1-3, with 8 bases identical to TRBD1. In germline, CDR1 is MDHEN, CDR2 SYDVKM. The ends lost 4 bases at V and 4 bases at J; junction bases unmatched: 9. The CDR3 consists of 16 residues. CDR3 DNA sequence: TGTGCCAGCAGTTCGACAGGGGATGGTTCCGGAAACACCATATATTTT. Encoded protein: CASSSTGDGSGNTIYF.

This chain links TRBV28 with TRBJ2-7; D is perhaps TRBD1 (6 bases). The V and J ends lost 6 bases and 1 base respectively, with 13 bases between them. The CDR3 has 14 residues. CDR1 is MDHEN and CDR2 is SYDVKM in the germline V gene. The CDR3 loop reads CASRPPGTSYEQYF. The CDR3 DNA reads TGTGCCAGCAGACCCCCCGGGACATCCTACGAGCAGTACTTC.

This clone has more than one count but fewer than ten. The genes are TRBV18 and TRBJ1-5; 9 bases line up with TRBD1. CDR1 is KGHSH and CDR2 is LQKENI in the germline V gene. The ends lost 5 bases at V and 2 bases at J; junction bases unmatched: 7. This CDR3 region has 16 residues. The CDR3 loop is CASSSGGQGGNQPQHF. In DNA, the CDR3 is TGTGCCAGCTCATCAGGGGGACAGGGTGGCAATCAGCCCCAGCATTTT.

The chain joins TRBV5-4 to TRBJ1-6, with a possible D match to TRBD1 (6 bases). The V end was cut by 4 bases, the J end by 6 bases, with 14 bases between. The CDR3 totals 15 residues. The germline gives CDR1 SGHNT, CDR2 YYREEE (reference sequence). Here the CDR3 DNA reads TGTGCCAGCAGCCCAACACAGGGTATTAATTCACCCCTCCACTTT. Protein: CASSPTQGINSPLHF.

This sequence joins TRBV6-5 and TRBJ1-1; possibly TRBD1 for D (6 bases). Between the trimmed V and J ends, which lost 5 bases and 0 bases, there was a span of 13 bases. The CDR3 has 15 residues. CDR1 is MNHEY and CDR2 is SVGAGI in the germline V gene. Here the CDR3 DNA reads TGTGCCAGCAGTCCCTCGGACAGATTGAACACTGAAGCTTTCTTT. Protein: CASSPSDRLNTEAFF.

This clone was counted only a few times. This chain joins TRBV14 and TRBJ2-1; 15 nucleotides align to TRBD2. In germline, CDR1 is SGHDN, CDR2 FVKESK. CDR3 length: 17 amino acids. The V segment lost 0 bases and the J segment 5 bases; nucleotides outside the gene matches: 2. The CDR3 nucleotides read TGTGCCAGCAGCCAAGAGTGGACTAGCGGGGGGGACAATGAGCAGTTCTTC. This codes for CASSQEWTSGGDNEQFF.

The chain links TRBV4-2 to TRBJ2-1; no firm D call. V gave up 1 base and J gave up 8 bases, with 6 bases separating them. This CDR3 spans 12 amino acids. From germline, CDR1 is LGHNA and CDR2 YNFKEQ. The chain's CDR3 is CASSQAGYEQFF. The CDR3 nucleotides read TGTGCCAGCAGCCAAGCAGGCTATGAGCAGTTCTTC.

The rearrangement joins TRBV7-2 to TRBJ2-7; 13 bases are shared with TRBD2. Germline lookup yields CDR1 SGHTA and CDR2 FQGNSA. V shed 4 bases, J shed 6 bases, and the junction held 9 bases outside the gene matches. The CDR3 runs 16 residues. The CDR3 here is CASSYRLAGGRAEQYF. The CDR3, as DNA: TGTGCCAGCAGCTACAGACTAGCGGGAGGACGGGCCGAGCAGTACTTC. The whole variable domain, filled in from reference TRBV7-2 and TRBJ2-7, reads GAGVSQSPSNKVTEKGKDVELRCDPISGHTALYWYRQSLGQGLEFLIYFQGNSAPDKSGLPSDRFSAERTGGSVSTLTIQRTQQEDSAVYLCASSYRLAGGRAEQYFGPGTRLTVT.

The chain uses TRBV12-5 and TRBJ1-1, with D possibly being TRBD1 (5 bases). V was trimmed by 6 bases and J by 1 base, leaving 12 bases between them. CDR3 length: 14 residues. Germline lookup yields CDR1 LGHNT and CDR2 FRNRAP. In DNA, the CDR3 is TGTGCTAGTGGCCATCAGGGAGGGAACACTGAAGCTTTCTTT. Its protein product is CASGHQGGNTEAFF.

This clone occurred once. V usage is TRBV28 and J usage is TRBJ1-5; 7 bases map to TRBD1. The CDR3 runs 15 residues. Germline CDR1 is MDHEN and CDR2 is SYDVKM. Trimming cost V 6 bases and J 5 bases; bases outside gene matches: 10. CDR3 DNA sequence: TGTGCCAGCAGCCAAACAGGACAGGATTATCAGCCCCAGCATTTT. Protein sequence: CASSQTGQDYQPQHF.

This chain connects TRBV7-8 to TRBJ2-6; a weak D match, TRBD1 (6 bases). The CDR3 has 19 amino acids. CDR1 is SGHVS, CDR2 FQNEAQ, per germline. Deletions cut 2 bases from V and 3 bases from J, with 20 bases between. DNA of the CDR3: TGTGCCAGCAGCTTAAGAAGGGGGACGGCGTCGAGTGGGGCCAACGTCCTGACTTTC. It codes for CASSLRRGTASSGANVLTF.

The chain employs TRBV5-4 and TRBJ2-1; 13 bases match TRBD2. V lost 3 bases, J lost 6 bases, and 6 bases stayed unmatched. CDR1 is SGHNT and CDR2 is YYREEE in the germline V gene (reference sequence). The CDR3 is 16 amino acids. Written as DNA, the CDR3 is TGTGCCAGCAGCTCCGGGACTAGCGGGATCGGCAATGAGCAGTTCTTC. Its translation is CASSSGTSGIGNEQFF.

This CDR3 is CASSMFLAGGNNEQFF. CDR3 bases: TGTGCCAGCAGCATGTTCCTAGCGGGGGGAAACAATGAGCAGTTCTTC. This chain links TRBV7-6 with TRBJ2-1; 11 bases agree with TRBD2. Germline assignment: CDR1 SGHVS and CDR2 FNYEAQ. CDR3 length: 16 amino acids. Trimming removed 5 bases from V and 5 bases from J; junction bases left unmatched: 8.

The chain links TRBV6-5 to TRBJ1-1, with a weak D call TRBD1 (5 bases). In germline, CDR1 is MNHEY, CDR2 SVGAGI. CDR3 size: 14 residues. Trimming left V 6 bases short and J 3 bases short, with 14 bases between. The CDR3 coding sequence is TGTGCCAGCAGCGTTAGGGAGGGGTACACTGAAGCTTTCTTT. Translation gives CASSVREGYTEAFF.

The chain couples TRBV2 to TRBJ2-1; 7 bases match TRBD2. Germline CDR1 SNHLY, CDR2 FYNNEI. V dropped 8 bases and J dropped 9; count of bases not matched to a gene: 19. The CDR3 totals 16 residues. The CDR3 loop reads CASQPREGGGPIEQFF. As DNA, the CDR3 is TGTGCCAGCCAACCGAGGGAGGGTGGCGGACCAATTGAGCAGTTCTTC.

The CDR3 here is CSVVGTGDYLSETQYF. The CDR3 nucleotides read TGCAGCGTTGTAGGTACAGGTGATTATTTGTCGGAGACCCAGTACTTC. The chain is built from TRBV29-1 and TRBJ2-5; D perhaps matches TRBD1 (5 bases). The CDR3 runs 16 residues. V dropped 4 bases and J dropped 5 bases, with 23 bases sitting between them. Germline CDR1 is SQVTM and CDR2 is ANQGSEA.

This chain uses TRBV6-5 with TRBJ2-7; D possibly corresponds to TRBD2 (5 bases). Trimming cost V 6 bases and J 3 bases, with 12 bases left between them. The CDR3 contains 13 residues. Germline V CDR1 and CDR2: MNHEY, SVGAGI. The CDR3 coding sequence is TGTGCCAGCAGAGACGGGGTGGGCTACGAGCAGTACTTC. This codes for CASRDGVGYEQYF.

A single count supports this clone. This chain joins TRBV5-5 and TRBJ1-3, with unresolved D. V was shortened by 4 bases and J by 0 bases, with 8 bases between the two germline ends. The germline CDR1 and CDR2 sequences are SGHKS and YYEKEE (reference sequence). The CDR3 spans 14 residues. DNA of the CDR3: TGTGCCAGCAGCCCGACACTCTCTGGAAACACCATATATTTT. Translating it yields CASSPTLSGNTIYF.

The sample holds a few counts of this clone. The rearrangement uses TRBV27 and TRBJ2-7; 9 positions match TRBD2. This CDR3 region has 16 residues. The V gene's germline CDR1 is MNHEY and CDR2 SMNVEV (reference sequence). The ends lost 6 bases at V and 2 bases at J; junction bases unmatched: 11. The CDR3 nucleotides are TGTGCCAGCAGGCCAAGGGGTAGCGGGGGAACCTACGAGCAGTACTTC. Translating gives CASRPRGSGGTYEQYF.

The V and J genes are TRBV21-1 and TRBJ1-6; TRBD1 reflects the table's D call only, with no check against the DNA. TRBV21-1 is annotated as a pseudogene. CDR3 length: 16 residues. The CDR3 bases are TGTGCCAGCAGCAAAAGACAGGGGGCTTGTAATTCACCCCTCCACTTT. As protein: CASSKRQGACNSPLHF.

V usage is TRBV11-3 and J usage is TRBJ1-1; possibly TRBD1 for D (6 bases). V was cut by 5 bases and J by 8 bases, with 18 bases left in between. The CDR3 length is 14 residues. Looked up from germline, CDR1 is SGHNT and CDR2 is YENEEA. The CDR3 loop is CASSPRTANGEAFF. The CDR3 region has the DNA TGTGCCAGCAGCCCAAGGACAGCCAACGGGGAAGCTTTCTTT.

The chain links TRBV6-1 to TRBJ1-4; D is unresolved. Germline V gene data show CDR1 as MNHNS and CDR2 as SASEGT. This CDR3 is built from 15 residues. V shed 0 bases and J shed 5 bases, with 10 bases lying between them. The CDR3 DNA reads as TGTGCCAGCAGTGAAGCGAACAGACCGAATGAAAAACTGTTTTTT. Protein product: CASSEANRPNEKLFF.

This clone was found a few times. The chain couples TRBV2 to TRBJ1-4; D may be TRBD1 (5 bases). With 3 bases removed from V and 7 bases from J, the gap between germline ends came to 12 bases. The CDR3 has 14 residues. CDR1 is SNHLY and CDR2 is FYNNEI in the germline V gene. The DNA for the CDR3 is TGTGCCAGCAGTGATGGGGGGAATGGTGAAAAACTGTTTTTT. This translates into CASSDGGNGEKLFF.

This sequence joins TRBV24-1 and TRBJ1-1; weak D call: TRBD1 (5 bases). The CDR3 spans 14 residues. With 8 bases removed from V and 3 bases from J, the gap between germline ends came to 15 bases. Germline V gives CDR1 KGHDR, CDR2 SFDVKD. CDR3 nucleotide sequence: TGTGCCACCAAAGGAGGGGAACGGGACACTGAAGCTTTCTTT. Translating gives CATKGGERDTEAFF.